The T cell receptor beta chain under discussion was sequenced for a study of molecular identifiers for immune sequencing clone quantification. TCRdb passed the PCR reads through MiXCR, listing each CDR3 protein once. The table has hundreds of thousands of distinct CDR3 sequences, around 25% seen once. Naive CD8 T cell sorting was performed on the CD8+CD4-CCR7+CD45RA+ phenotype. Study-level points and caveats: Whereas clones above 20 RNA copies held under 1% of naive-cell molecules, they held over 97% of effector molecules. Identical TCR molecules sharing a barcode could underestimate highly expanded clone sizes. Detection of one spiked Jurkat cell's TCR RNA reportedly worked in one million naive cells.

This clonotype appeared once. Its matching antigen is unknown. A single base separates this from a much larger clone, so it may be a read error. The CDR3 end shows no conserved phenylalanine or tryptophan, and so a read error is likely. With 3 bases removed from V and 4 bases from J, the gap between germline ends came to 15 bases. The CDR3 has 14 amino acids. CDR1 and CDR2 from the germline V gene are SQVTM and ANQGSEA. The sequenced material came from naive CD8+ T cells from blood, with Jurkat cell RNA spiked in. Described subset: FACS-sorted CD8+CD4-CCR7+CD45RA+ naive T cells. This clonotype was sampled from a human donor in good health. Some libraries in this study had Jurkat cell RNA spiked in. The V call is TRBV29-1, the J call TRBJ1-1, with D tentatively TRBD1 (5 bases). As DNA, the CDR3 is TGCAGCGTTGAGGGGGATTTTAGAATCACTGAAGCTTTCATT. Translated: CSVEGDFRITEAFI.